The T cell receptor beta chain under discussion was sequenced for a study of control samples from healthy donors and cancer patients. Some clones are missing from TCRdb's copy, which holds only in-frame ones; the method was immunoSEQ multiplex PCR. The sample holds approximately 86,000 clones; approximately 86% are singletons and the top ten take more than 20%. The CDR3 totals 14 residues. Looked up from germline, CDR1 is SGHNT and CDR2 is YYREEE (reference sequence). V gave up 6 bases and J gave up 0 bases, with 9 bases separating them. V usage is TRBV5-4 and J usage is TRBJ2-2; no firm D call. The receptor comes from a man aged 25 to 40 in good health. The sample taken for sequencing was blood. DNA for the CDR3: TGTGCCAGCATCCCGGGTCCGAACACCGGGGAGCTGTTTTTT. Protein sequence: CASIPGPNTGELFF.